Following are 10 T cell receptor beta chains from one sample sequenced in a study of blood T cell repertoires in COVID-19. Clones were sequenced by immunoSEQ multiplex PCR, and TCRdb holds only the in-frame ones, with some missing. The table has about 230,000 clones, about 85% seen once. The specimen was peripheral blood. The receptor set was obtained from a man aged 40-49 years with acute or convalescent COVID-19.

The chain couples TRBV5-6 to TRBJ1-6; no clear D gene. CDR3 size: 12 residues. Trimming removed 4 bases at V and 5 bases at J, with 4 bases between. Germline CDR1 reads SGHDT; CDR2 reads YYEEEE. This chain's CDR3 is CASSNNNSPLHF. The CDR3 DNA reads as TGTGCCAGCAGCAATAATAATTCACCCCTCCACTTT.

The rearrangement links TRBV11-2 to TRBJ1-5; 7 nucleotides agree with TRBD1. The CDR3 sequence is 13 residues long. Per germline, CDR1 SGHAT and CDR2 FQNNGV. V lost 5 bases and J lost 4; bases outside the gene matches: 2. In nucleotides, the CDR3 is TGTGCCAGCAGCCCAGGGGGAAATCAGCCCCAGCATTTT. This codes for CASSPGGNQPQHF.

The J gene is TRBJ1-5, the V gene TRBV9; D remains ambiguous. Deletions cut 0 bases from V and 2 bases from J, with 15 bases between. Germline CDR1 reads SGDLS; CDR2 reads YYNGEE. The CDR3 runs to 17 residues. CDR3 bases: TGTGCCAGCAGCGTAGACCCAGGATATTATGGCAATCAGCCCCAGCATTTT. Translated, it gives CASSVDPGYYGNQPQHF.

The J gene is TRBJ1-4, the V gene TRBV18, with a possible D match to TRBD1 (6 bases). The CDR3 loop spans 12 amino acids. V shed 5 bases and J shed 12 bases, with 13 bases lying between them. Germline CDR1 and CDR2: KGHSH and LQKENI. This CDR3 is CASSETGWELFF. CDR3 DNA: TGTGCCAGCTCAGAAACAGGGTGGGAACTGTTTTTT. Full variable domain (rest looked up from reference TRBV18 and TRBJ1-4): NAGVMQNPRHLVRRRGQEARLRCSPMKGHSHVYWYRQLPEEGLKFMVYLQKENIIDESGMPKERFSAEFPKEGPSILRIQQVVRGDSAAYFCASSETGWELFFGSGTQLSVL.

This chain uses TRBV12-3 or TRBV12-4 with TRBJ1-5; D is undetermined. CDR3 length: 13 residues. With 6 bases removed from V and 3 bases from J, the gap between germline ends came to 9 bases. The CDR3 sequence: CASSPSPNQPQHF. In DNA, the CDR3 is TGTGCCAGCAGCCCCTCTCCCAATCAGCCCCAGCATTTT.

This rearrangement joins TRBV11-3 to TRBJ1-1; 8 nucleotides align to TRBD1. Losses at the gene ends were 1 base for V and 7 bases for J; bases not matched to a gene: 8. The germline V gene has CDR1 SGHNT and CDR2 YENEEA. The CDR3 runs 15 residues. For the CDR3, the DNA is TGTGCCAGCAGCTTAGTATCAGGACAGGGAGGTGAAGCTTTCTTT. Residues: CASSLVSGQGGEAFF.

This CDR3 is CASSPPSIGGNEQFF. DNA for the CDR3: TGTGCCAGCTCACCACCTAGTATAGGGGGCAATGAGCAGTTCTTC. The V and J genes are TRBV18 and TRBJ2-1; a possible D gene is TRBD1 (6 bases). The CDR3 totals 15 residues. Germline CDR1 and CDR2: KGHSH and LQKENI. The V end was cut by 0 bases, the J end by 6 bases, with 12 bases between.

CDR3 sequence (DNA): TGTGCCAGCAGCTTAGGTGGGGCGTTCTATGGCTACACCTTC. Translating gives CASSLGGAFYGYTF. The chain joins TRBV7-9 to TRBJ1-2, with D perhaps matching TRBD1 (5 bases). The V gene lost 1 base and the J gene lost 4 bases, with 10 bases spanning the gap. The CDR3 totals 14 residues. Looked up from germline, CDR1 is SEHNR and CDR2 is FQNEAQ (reference sequence).

V is TRBV5-8 and J is TRBJ1-1, with D perhaps TRBD1 (5 bases). This CDR3 spans 15 amino acids. Trimming stripped 3 bases from V and 0 bases from J, with 12 bases between. The germline V gene encodes CDR1 SGHTS and CDR2 YDEGEE. CDR3 in amino acids: CASSSQGRMNTEAFF. CDR3 DNA sequence: TGTGCCAGCAGCTCCCAGGGCAGGATGAACACTGAAGCTTTCTTT.

The chain combines TRBV15 with TRBJ1-5; D unclear. The CDR3 contains 15 residues. Germline lookup yields CDR1 LNHNV and CDR2 YYDKDF (reference sequence). The germline V and J ends were trimmed by 4 bases and 0 bases, with 10 bases remaining between them. In DNA, the CDR3 is TGTGCCACCAGCATTGGGCGGGATAGCAATCAGCCCCAGCATTTT. This encodes CATSIGRDSNQPQHF.